These 16 T cell receptor beta chains share one sample of origin, sequenced in a study of blood T cell repertoires in COVID-19. The method was immunoSEQ multiplex PCR; TCRdb's version includes in-frame clones alone and lacks a portion of them. The sample consists of about 120,000 clones, 90% of them appearing once. Sequencing was carried out using peripheral blood. The receptors derive from a woman aged 55-69 years with COVID-19, enrolled during active disease.

The genes are TRBV9 and TRBJ2-2; 11 positions match TRBD2. The CDR3 totals 16 residues. V shed 0 bases and J 5 bases; nucleotides not matched to a gene: 3. Germline CDR1 SGDLS, CDR2 YYNGEE. Here the CDR3 reads CASSVALAGVTGELFF. The DNA of the CDR3 is TGTGCCAGCAGCGTAGCACTAGCGGGGGTTACCGGGGAGCTGTTTTTT.

This sequence joins TRBV7-3 and TRBJ2-7, with a possible D match to TRBD1 (6 bases). Between the trimmed V and J ends, which lost 4 bases and 7 bases, there was a span of 17 bases. The germline V gene encodes CDR1 SGHTA and CDR2 FQGTGA. This CDR3 is 14 amino acids long. CDR3: CASSSHPGDREQYF. The CDR3 coding sequence is TGTGCCAGCAGCTCCCACCCAGGGGACCGGGAGCAGTACTTC.

The table lists this clone with a count of one. The chain employs TRBV5-5 and TRBJ2-5, with D perhaps matching TRBD2 (5 bases). Germline V gene data show CDR1 as SGHKS and CDR2 as YYEKEE (reference sequence). The CDR3 has 15 residues. V lost 0 bases, J lost 5 bases, and 14 bases lay in between. The CDR3 bases are TGTGCCAGCAGCTTGGGGATAGGCGGGCAGGAGACCCAGTACTTC. Protein: CASSLGIGGQETQYF.

V is TRBV10-3 and J is TRBJ1-1; D is perhaps TRBD1 (5 bases). V was cut by 7 bases and J by 5 bases, with 17 bases left in between. The CDR3 is 14 amino acids. CDR1 and CDR2 from the germline V gene are ENHRY and SYGVKD. In nucleotides, the CDR3 is TGTGCCATCACTCGGGGTGGGGGGGAGACTGAAGCTTTCTTT. Its translation: CAITRGGGETEAFF.

The chain carries TRBV14 and TRBJ2-7, with 11 bases identical to TRBD1. CDR1 and CDR2 (germline): SGHDN, FVKESK. The V gene end was trimmed by 4 bases and the J gene end by 6 bases; junction bases not matched to a gene: 5. The CDR3 is made up of 14 amino acids. The CDR3 DNA reads as TGTGCCAGCAGCCGTAGGACAGGGGGCGGCGAGCAGTACTTC. Its protein product is CASSRRTGGGEQYF.

This clone was found once. The chain is built from TRBV9 and TRBJ2-7, with D tentatively TRBD1 (6 bases). Per germline, CDR1 SGDLS and CDR2 YYNGEE. There are 15 residues in the CDR3. Trimming removed 0 bases from V and 6 bases from J, with 16 bases in between. The DNA for the CDR3 is TGTGCCAGCAGCGTAGACCCACAGGGTCAGGCCGAGCAGTACTTC. Encoded protein: CASSVDPQGQAEQYF. The entire variable domain, with the rest obtained from reference TRBV9 and TRBJ2-7, is as follows: DSGVTQTPKHLITATGQRVTLRCSPRSGDLSVYWYQQSLDQGLQFLIQYYNGEERAKGNILERFSAQQFPDLHSELNLSSLELGDSALYFCASSVDPQGQAEQYFGPGTRLTVT.

The chain has TRBV5-8 and TRBJ2-7; perhaps TRBD1 as D (6 bases). Trimming took 0 bases from V and 3 from J, leaving 13 bases between them. Germline V gene lookup returns CDR1 SGHTS and CDR2 YDEGEE. The CDR3 is 15 amino acids. CDR3 sequence: CASSLGGRDIYEQYF. The CDR3, as DNA: TGTGCCAGCAGCTTGGGGGGCCGGGACATCTACGAGCAGTACTTC.

The chain couples TRBV11-2 to TRBJ1-1; 8 bases line up with TRBD1. This CDR3 is built from 15 residues. Germline V gene data show CDR1 as SGHAT and CDR2 as FQNNGV. V dropped 5 bases and J dropped 0; count of bases not matched to a gene: 5. For the CDR3, the DNA is TGTGCCAGCAGCCCACAGGGGGTGATGAACACTGAAGCTTTCTTT. The encoded protein is CASSPQGVMNTEAFF.

The chain carries TRBV29-1 and TRBJ2-5, with 8 nucleotides matching TRBD1. The CDR3 extends over 13 amino acids. With 4 bases clipped from V and 2 bases from J, the junction kept 3 bases outside the gene matches. Per germline, CDR1 SQVTM and CDR2 ANQGSEA. The CDR3 sequence: CSVGQGIQETQYF. The CDR3 DNA sequence: TGCAGCGTTGGACAGGGGATACAAGAGACCCAGTACTTC.

V gene TRBV7-2 combines with J gene TRBJ1-6; D perhaps matches TRBD1 (6 bases). The CDR3 totals 14 residues. Germline V gives CDR1 SGHTA, CDR2 FQGNSA. V lost 5 bases, J lost 8 bases, and 13 bases lay in between. For the CDR3, the DNA is TGTGCCAGCAGCCAACTCCCAGGGGATTCACCCCTCCACTTT. This translates into CASSQLPGDSPLHF.

The V gene is TRBV18, the J gene TRBJ1-2; TRBD1 is a possible D gene (5 bases). Germline values: CDR1 KGHSH, CDR2 LQKENI. CDR3 length: 14 amino acids. V gave up 2 bases and J gave up 2 bases, with 9 bases separating them. In nucleotides, the CDR3 is TGTGCCAGCTCACCAAGCGCAGGGAACTATGGCTACACCTTC. Translating it yields CASSPSAGNYGYTF.

The chain carries TRBV10-3 and TRBJ2-7, with 9 nucleotides matching TRBD1. Trimming cost V 0 bases and J 2 bases; bases outside gene matches: 8. The CDR3 runs to 17 residues. Germline V lookup: CDR1 ENHRY, CDR2 SYGVKD. The CDR3 spells CAISESLVGDRAYEQYF. Written as DNA, the CDR3 is TGTGCCATCAGTGAGTCTCTGGTGGGGGACAGGGCCTACGAGCAGTACTTC.

The genes are TRBV7-8 and TRBJ1-3, with a tentative D call TRBD1 (6 bases). Germline V gene sequence: CDR1 SGHVS, CDR2 FQNEAQ. This CDR3 has 18 residues. The ends were cut back, 0 bases at V and 4 bases at J, with 19 bases in the middle. The DNA for the CDR3 is TGTGCCAGCAGCTTAGCTCGTACAGGGCTCCTGGGGGGAAACACCATATATTTT. Amino acid sequence: CASSLARTGLLGGNTIYF.

The V and J genes are TRBV5-1 and TRBJ2-1; 9 bases match TRBD2. Trimming took 1 base from V and 5 from J; bases not matched to a gene: 4. CDR3 length: 15 amino acids. Germline loops: CDR1 SGHRS, CDR2 YFSETQ. The CDR3 DNA reads as TGCGCCAGCAGCTTGAGGGCTAGCGGGGACAATGAGCAGTTCTTC. Amino acid sequence: CASSLRASGDNEQFF.

The chain links TRBV19 to TRBJ1-5; 8 bases line up with TRBD1. The CDR3 spans 15 residues. J lost 6 bases, V lost 0 bases, and 4 bases had no gene match. CDR1 is LNHDA and CDR2 is SQIVND in the germline V gene (reference sequence). The CDR3 sequence is CASSIEGQVTQPQHF. CDR3 in DNA: TGTGCCAGTAGTATAGAGGGACAGGTAACTCAGCCCCAGCATTTT.

V gene TRBV5-5 combines with J gene TRBJ1-2; TRBD1 might be the D (6 bases). The CDR3 covers 14 residues. The germline V gene encodes CDR1 SGHKS and CDR2 YYEKEE (reference sequence). Trimming stripped 4 bases from V and 0 bases from J, with 10 bases between. The CDR3 region is CASSARQANYGYTF. DNA for the CDR3: TGTGCCAGCAGCGCCAGACAGGCTAACTATGGCTACACCTTC.